The 15 T cell receptor beta chains below all came from one sample that was sequenced in a study of T cell responses to AZD1222 COVID-19 vaccine. Sequencing used immunoSEQ multiplex PCR; TCRdb keeps in-frame clones, though not all of them. The sample has 170,000 or so clones, 90% seen once. The sample in question was peripheral blood, obtained on day 0 of AZD1222 vaccination. The source is an adult in good health.

The chain employs TRBV6-5 and TRBJ1-5, with D maybe TRBD1 (5 bases). Trimming cost V 6 bases and J 3 bases, with 9 bases left between them. The CDR3 contains 13 residues. In germline, CDR1 is MNHEY, CDR2 SVGAGI. The CDR3 is CASRDSHNQPQHF. The CDR3 nucleotides read TGTGCCAGCAGAGACAGTCACAATCAGCCCCAGCATTTT.

J is TRBJ1-2 and V is TRBV27, with a tentative D call TRBD1 (5 bases). Trimming left V 5 bases short and J 8 bases short, with 15 bases between. Germline values: CDR1 MNHEY, CDR2 SMNVEV (reference sequence). CDR3 length: 13 residues. For the CDR3, the DNA is TGTGCCAGCAGTGCGCGGGACCCTAGGGGCTACACCTTC. Translated, it gives CASSARDPRGYTF.

The V gene is TRBV4-1, the J gene TRBJ1-6, with 9 bases matching TRBD1. The germline gives CDR1 MGHRA, CDR2 YSYEKL. This CDR3 has 18 residues. J was trimmed by 7 bases and V by 3 bases; bases with no gene match: 13. CDR3 region: CASSHTRDRDVLNSPLHF. The CDR3 DNA reads as TGCGCCAGCAGCCATACCCGGGACAGGGATGTGTTAAATTCACCCCTCCACTTT.

V and J are TRBV11-2 and TRBJ2-3; D could derive from TRBD1 or TRBD2 (5 bases each). Trimming shortened V by 5 bases and J by 2 bases, and 14 bases separated the two germline ends. The CDR3 spans 15 residues. Germline V lookup: CDR1 SGHAT, CDR2 FQNNGV. CDR3 sequence reads: CASSERGLDTDTQYF. The DNA of the CDR3 is TGTGCCAGCAGCGAGAGGGGCCTCGACACAGATACGCAGTATTTT.

A single count supports this clone. The chain is built from TRBV7-2 and TRBJ2-3; D uncertain. Looked up from germline, CDR1 is SGHTA and CDR2 is FQGNSA. Trimming took 3 bases from V and 4 from J, leaving 8 bases between them. The CDR3 loop spans 13 amino acids. CDR3 nucleotides: TGTGCCAGCAGCTTCGGACGGGCAGATACGCAGTATTTT. As protein: CASSFGRADTQYF.

With respect to this clone: No DNA is shown, since the ends of the CDR3 on it are uncertain; the CDR3 is the one TCRdb lists. The V gene is TRBV21-1, the J gene TRBJ1-5; the tabulated D call, TRBD1, remains unverified against the DNA. TRBV21-1 constitutes a pseudogene. The CDR3 numbers 19 amino acids, ends counted. CDR3 sequence: CASSKREVGQGTEIQPQHF.

This rearrangement joins TRBV5-4 to TRBJ1-6, with no clear D. V lost 4 bases, J lost 5 bases, and 16 bases lay in between. In germline, CDR1 is SGHNT, CDR2 YYREEE (reference sequence). CDR3 size: 16 residues. CDR3 DNA sequence: TGTGCCAGCAGCCGGTTTGACGAGGGAAATAATTCACCCCTCCACTTT. Protein product: CASSRFDEGNNSPLHF.

Details on this clone: Other nucleotide sequences from this sample produce the same CDR3. This chain connects TRBV6-5 to TRBJ1-5, with D hard to call. The CDR3 has 14 amino acids. Germline V gene sequence: CDR1 MNHEY, CDR2 SVGAGI. Trimming removed 6 bases at V and 0 bases at J, with 9 bases between. The DNA for the CDR3 is TGTGCCAGCAGATCGGGCGGTAGCAATCAGCCCCAGCATTTT. This gives the protein CASRSGGSNQPQHF.

CDR3 region: CASSPSGRESPLHF. In DNA, the CDR3 is TGTGCCAGCTCACCAAGTGGGCGAGAATCACCCCTCCACTTT. This rearrangement joins TRBV18 to TRBJ1-6; D unclear. The V end lost 2 bases, the J end lost 10 bases, and 12 bases lay between the germline ends. Germline-derived CDR1 and CDR2 are KGHSH and LQKENI. This CDR3 has 14 residues.

This chain links TRBV19 with TRBJ1-1; 7 nucleotides align to TRBD1. The CDR3 contains 14 residues. V was clipped by 8 bases and J by 0 bases; unmatched bases: 6. CDR1 and CDR2 from the germline V gene are LNHDA and SQIVND (reference sequence). The CDR3 protein is CASRNRGLNTEAFF. The DNA for the CDR3 is TGTGCCAGTCGCAACAGGGGCCTGAACACTGAAGCTTTCTTT.

The V and J genes are TRBV7-3 and TRBJ2-7, with 8 bases identical to TRBD2. Germline V CDR1 and CDR2: SGHTA, FQGTGA. V lost 2 bases, J lost 0 bases, and 3 bases stayed unmatched. The CDR3 spans 15 residues. The CDR3 sequence: CASSLFSGDSYEQYF. In DNA, the CDR3 is TGTGCCAGCAGCTTATTTAGCGGGGACTCCTACGAGCAGTACTTC.

The chain has TRBV7-2 and TRBJ2-3, with TRBD2 identical over 15 bases. Per germline, CDR1 SGHTA and CDR2 FQGNSA. The CDR3 length is 16 residues. Germline trimming cut 5 bases from V and 6 bases from J; bases unmatched to any gene: 6. The CDR3 here is CASSIGLAGGRDTQYF. The CDR3 nucleotides are TGTGCCAGCAGCATAGGACTAGCGGGGGGGCGTGATACGCAGTATTTT. The variable domain in full, with the rest retrieved from reference TRBV7-2 and TRBJ2-3, is GAGVSQSPSNKVTEKGKDVELRCDPISGHTALYWYRQSLGQGLEFLIYFQGNSAPDKSGLPSDRFSAERTGGSVSTLTIQRTQQEDSAVYLCASSIGLAGGRDTQYFGPGTRLTVL.

V usage is TRBV19 and J usage is TRBJ1-2, with D hard to call. Per the germline V gene, CDR1 is LNHDA and CDR2 is SQIVND (reference sequence). The V and J ends lost 5 bases and 2 bases respectively, with 12 bases between them. The CDR3 runs 14 residues. CDR3 protein: CASSGNTVNYGYTF. CDR3 coding DNA: TGTGCCAGTAGTGGGAATACAGTGAACTATGGCTACACCTTC.

The CDR3 nucleotides are TGTGCCAGCAGCGCACTCGGGACAGGGGGTGAAAAACTGTTTTTT. As protein: CASSALGTGGEKLFF. This rearrangement joins TRBV9 to TRBJ1-4; the match to TRBD1 covers 11 bases. Germline V gives CDR1 SGDLS, CDR2 YYNGEE. The CDR3 consists of 15 residues. The V segment lost 3 bases and the J segment 7 bases; nucleotides outside the gene matches: 5.

This rearrangement joins TRBV18 to TRBJ2-2, with D maybe TRBD2 (5 bases). The germline gives CDR1 KGHSH, CDR2 LQKENI. The CDR3 is made up of 13 amino acids. V lost 3 bases to trimming and J lost 5 bases, with 7 bases between them. CDR3 sequence (DNA): TGTGCCAGCTCACCGATAGCGACCGGGGAGCTGTTTTTT. This gives the protein CASSPIATGELFF.